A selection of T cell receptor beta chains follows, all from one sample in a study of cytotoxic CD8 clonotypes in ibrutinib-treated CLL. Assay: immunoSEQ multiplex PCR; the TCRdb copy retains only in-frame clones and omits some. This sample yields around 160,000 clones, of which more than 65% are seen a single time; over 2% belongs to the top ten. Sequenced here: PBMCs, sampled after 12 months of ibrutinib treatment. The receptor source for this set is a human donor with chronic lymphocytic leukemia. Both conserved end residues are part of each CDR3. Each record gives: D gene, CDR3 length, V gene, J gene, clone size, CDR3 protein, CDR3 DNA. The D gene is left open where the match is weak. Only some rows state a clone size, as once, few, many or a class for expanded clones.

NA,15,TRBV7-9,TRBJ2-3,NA,CASSLVGQGTDTQYF,TGTGCCAGCAGCTTAGTCGGCCAGGGAACAGATACGCAGTATTTT
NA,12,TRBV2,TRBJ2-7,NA,CASSWTANEQYF,TGTGCCAGCAGTTGGACAGCAAACGAGCAGTACTTC
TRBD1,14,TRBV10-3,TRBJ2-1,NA,CAISIGQGTNEQFF,TGTGCCATCAGTATAGGACAGGGTACGAATGAGCAGTTCTTC
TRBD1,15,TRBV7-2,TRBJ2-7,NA,CASSLAGQGVAEQYF,TGTGCCAGCAGCTTAGCAGGGCAGGGGGTCGCCGAGCAGTACTTC
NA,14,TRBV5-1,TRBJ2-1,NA,CASSLHRSRDEQFF,TGCGCCAGCAGCTTGCATCGATCCCGGGATGAGCAGTTCTTC
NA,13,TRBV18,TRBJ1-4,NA,CASSPPGSEKLFF,TGTGCCAGCTCACCTCCAGGGAGTGAAAAACTGTTTTTT
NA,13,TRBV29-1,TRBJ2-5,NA,CSVIRGAQETQYF,TGCAGCGTTATCAGGGGGGCCCAAGAGACCCAGTACTTC
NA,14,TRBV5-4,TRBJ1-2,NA,CASSLAGGVHGYTF,TGTGCCAGCAGCTTGGCTGGAGGGGTGCATGGCTACACCTTC
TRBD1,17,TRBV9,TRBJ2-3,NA,CASSASSGQGLSDTQYF,TGTGCCAGCAGCGCCAGCTCGGGACAGGGACTCTCAGATACGCAGTATTTT
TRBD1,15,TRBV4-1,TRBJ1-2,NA,CASSQGSDRYYGYTF,TGCGCCAGCAGCCAAGGTTCGGACAGGTACTATGGCTACACCTTC
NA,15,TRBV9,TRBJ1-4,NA,CASSPRQGGNEKLFF,TGTGCCAGCAGCCCACGGCAGGGTGGAAATGAAAAACTGTTTTTT
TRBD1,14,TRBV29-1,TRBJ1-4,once,CSFFDRAKGEKLFF,TGCAGCTTCTTCGACAGGGCAAAAGGGGAAAAACTGTTTTTT
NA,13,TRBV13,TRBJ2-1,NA,CASSFPEVDEQFF,TGTGCCAGCAGTTTCCCAGAAGTCGATGAGCAGTTCTTC
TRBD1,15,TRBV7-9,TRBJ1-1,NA,CASSFSTGMNTEAFF,TGTGCCAGCAGCTTTTCGACAGGGATGAACACTGAAGCTTTCTTT
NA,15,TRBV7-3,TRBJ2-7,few,CASSLRRAGYHEQYF,TGTGCCAGCAGCCTCCGCCGGGCAGGATACCACGAGCAGTACTTC
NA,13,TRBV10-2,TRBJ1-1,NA,CVSHGGGGTEAFF,TGCGTCTCCCACGGTGGGGGAGGAACTGAAGCTTTCTTT
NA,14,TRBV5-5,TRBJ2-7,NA,CASSQDSTAHEQYF,TGTGCCAGCAGCCAAGACAGCACGGCGCACGAGCAGTACTTC
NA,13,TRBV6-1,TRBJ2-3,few,CATSRWAVDTQYF,TGTGCCACTTCCCGGTGGGCAGTAGATACGCAGTATTTT
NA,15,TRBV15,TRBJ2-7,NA,CATSRDLGANYEQYF,TGTGCCACCAGCAGAGATCTTGGGGCGAACTACGAGCAGTACTTC
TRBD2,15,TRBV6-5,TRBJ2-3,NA,CASSMIAGPTDTQYF,TGTGCCAGCAGTATGATAGCGGGACCCACAGATACGCAGTATTTT
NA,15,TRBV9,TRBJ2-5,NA,CASSVGTALRETQYF,TGTGCCAGCAGCGTAGGCACAGCTCTACGGGAGACCCAGTACTTC
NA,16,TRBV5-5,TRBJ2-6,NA,CASSSDLHSGANVLTF,TGTGCCAGCAGCTCCGATTTGCACTCTGGGGCCAACGTCCTGACTTTC
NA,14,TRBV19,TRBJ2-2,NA,CASRRGGSTGELFF,TGTGCCAGTAGGAGGGGAGGATCCACCGGGGAGCTGTTTTTT
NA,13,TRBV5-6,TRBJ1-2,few,CASSSTGTKDYTF,TGTGCCAGCAGCTCTACGGGGACAAAGGACTACACCTTC
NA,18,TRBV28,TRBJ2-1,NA,CASSLWGRGGSSYNEQFF,TGTGCCAGCAGTTTATGGGGTAGGGGGGGCAGCTCCTACAATGAGCAGTTCTTC
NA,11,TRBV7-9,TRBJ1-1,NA,CASSSTAEAFF,TGTGCCAGCAGTTCAACAGCCGAAGCTTTCTTT
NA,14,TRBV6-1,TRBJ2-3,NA,CASRTVGGTDTQYF,TGTGCCAGCAGGACGGTTGGGGGCACAGATACGCAGTATTTT
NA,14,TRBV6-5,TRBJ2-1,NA,CASSYGSLGNEQFF,TGTGCCAGCAGTTACGGGAGCCTTGGGAATGAGCAGTTCTTC
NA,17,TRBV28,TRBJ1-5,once,CASSLTSTARFNQPQHF,TGTGCCAGCAGTTTAACTTCGACAGCCCGATTCAATCAGCCCCAGCATTTT
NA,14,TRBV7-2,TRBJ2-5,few,CASSLEPAQLTQYF,TGTGCCAGCAGCTTAGAGCCAGCGCAGCTTACCCAGTACTTC
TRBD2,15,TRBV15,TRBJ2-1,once,CATSRDLAGGYEQFF,TGTGCCACCAGCAGAGATCTAGCGGGAGGCTATGAGCAGTTCTTC
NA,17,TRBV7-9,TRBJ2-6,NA,CASSLAIWGSGANVLTF,TGTGCCAGCAGCTTAGCGATCTGGGGTTCGGGGGCCAACGTCCTGACTTTC
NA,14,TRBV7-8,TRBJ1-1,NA,CASSLASALGWAFF,TGTGCCAGCAGCTTAGCTTCCGCTCTCGGTTGGGCTTTCTTT
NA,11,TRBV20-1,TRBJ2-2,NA,CSARGAGELFF,TGCAGTGCTAGGGGAGCCGGGGAGCTGTTTTTT
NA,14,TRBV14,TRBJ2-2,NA,CASSQSLSTGELFF,TGTGCCAGCAGCCAATCCCTTAGCACCGGGGAGCTGTTTTTT
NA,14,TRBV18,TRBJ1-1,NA,CASSPGLVGTEAFF,TGTGCCAGCTCACCAGGGTTAGTTGGCACTGAAGCTTTCTTT
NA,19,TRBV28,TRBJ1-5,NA,CASRGGRAWRPYSNQPQHF,TGTGCCTCCCGCGGGGGCCGGGCCTGGAGGCCGTATAGCAATCAGCCCCAGCATTTT
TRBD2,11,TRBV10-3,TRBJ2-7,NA,CATYHGGEQYF,TGTGCCACCTATCACGGGGGGGAGCAGTACTTC
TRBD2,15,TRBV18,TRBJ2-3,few,CASSPSGSQADTQYF,TGTGCCAGCTCACCCAGCGGGAGTCAAGCAGATACGCAGTATTTT
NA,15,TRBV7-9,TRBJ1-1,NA,CASSYTTPGAQEAFF,TGTGCCAGCAGCTACACAACACCCGGTGCACAGGAAGCTTTCTTT
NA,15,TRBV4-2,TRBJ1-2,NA,CASSQDFGQNYGYTF,TGTGCCAGCAGCCAAGATTTCGGGCAGAACTATGGCTACACCTTC
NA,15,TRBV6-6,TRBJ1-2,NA,CASIPGGPSRYGYTF,TGTGCCAGCATCCCAGGTGGCCCTTCCCGCTATGGCTACACCTTC
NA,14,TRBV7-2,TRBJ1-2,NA,CASRQDKGWGGYTF,TGTGCCAGCAGACAGGACAAGGGGTGGGGAGGCTACACCTTC
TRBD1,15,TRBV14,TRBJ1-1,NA,CASSQRTGAFTEAFF,TGTGCCAGCAGCCAAAGGACAGGAGCCTTCACTGAAGCTTTCTTT
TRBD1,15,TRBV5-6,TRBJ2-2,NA,CASSLWDRGLGELFF,TGTGCCAGCAGCTTGTGGGACAGGGGCCTCGGGGAGCTGTTTTTT
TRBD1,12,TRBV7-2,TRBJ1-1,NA,CASSLDRGRAFF,TGTGCCAGCAGCTTAGACAGGGGCCGAGCTTTCTTT
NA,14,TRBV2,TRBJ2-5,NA,CASSDLGRLEAQYF,TGTGCCAGCAGTGACCTGGGACGTCTCGAGGCCCAGTACTTC